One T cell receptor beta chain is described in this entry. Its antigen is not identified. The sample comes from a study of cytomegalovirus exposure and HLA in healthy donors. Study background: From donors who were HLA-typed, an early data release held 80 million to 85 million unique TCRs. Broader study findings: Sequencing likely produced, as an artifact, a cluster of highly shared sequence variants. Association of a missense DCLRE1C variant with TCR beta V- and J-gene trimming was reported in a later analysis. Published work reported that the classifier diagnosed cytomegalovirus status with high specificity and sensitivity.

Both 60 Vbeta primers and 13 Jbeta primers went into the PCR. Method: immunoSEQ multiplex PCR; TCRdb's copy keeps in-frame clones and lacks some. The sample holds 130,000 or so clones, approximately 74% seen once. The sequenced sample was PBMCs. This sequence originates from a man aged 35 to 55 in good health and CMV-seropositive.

CDR3 residues: CASSGRLAGELDEQFF. Here the CDR3 DNA reads TGTGCCAGCAGTGGTCGACTAGCGGGAGAGTTAGATGAGCAGTTCTTC. The J gene is TRBJ2-1, the V gene TRBV6-1, with 12 bases lining up with TRBD2. The CDR3 sequence is 16 residues long. V dropped 4 bases and J dropped 8; count of bases not matched to a gene: 9. CDR1 and CDR2 from the germline V gene are MNHNS and SASEGT.